One sample yielded the 18 T cell receptor beta chains listed below, sequenced in a study of identical twins. TCRdb processed the 5' RACE reads anew with MiXCR; each CDR3 protein has one entry. The profile shows fewer than 250,000 distinct CDR3 sequences, around 10% of them singletons. Sequencing used memory (CD45RO+) T cells sorted from blood. Receptors originate from a woman aged 18-35 years in good health.

This clonotype appeared a few times. The chain employs TRBV6-1 and TRBJ1-5; a possible D gene is TRBD1 (5 bases). In germline, CDR1 is MNHNS, CDR2 SASEGT. The CDR3 consists of 13 residues. Deletions cut 4 bases from V and 3 bases from J, with 7 bases between. Here the CDR3 DNA reads TGTGCCAGCAGTGTAGGACACAATCAGCCCCAGCATTTT. Amino acids: CASSVGHNQPQHF.

This clonotype was counted many times. V usage is TRBV19 and J usage is TRBJ1-2; D remains unclear. CDR1 and CDR2 (germline): LNHDA, SQIVND (reference sequence). This CDR3 is built from 12 residues. V shed 3 bases and J shed 8 bases, with 10 bases lying between them. The CDR3: CASSITSRGYTF. CDR3 coding DNA: TGTGCCAGTAGTATCACGAGTCGCGGCTACACCTTC.

V and J are TRBV29-1 and TRBJ2-3; 7 bases map to TRBD2. V trimming: 7 bases; J trimming: 0 bases; junction bases outside the gene matches: 13. The CDR3 has 16 residues. Germline V CDR1 and CDR2: SQVTM, ANQGSEA. CDR3 nucleotide sequence: TGCAGCGATCTCCCCCAAAGCGGGACGAGCACAGATACGCAGTATTTT. It encodes CSDLPQSGTSTDTQYF.

This clonotype was observed at least ten times. The V and J genes are TRBV12-3 or TRBV12-4 and TRBJ2-7; no clear D. The CDR3 spans 13 residues. V was pared by 6 bases and J by 1 base, with 10 bases between. CDR3 DNA: TGTGCCAGCAGCCGCCAACCTTCCTACGAGCAGTACTTC. Protein sequence: CASSRQPSYEQYF.

The sample holds many counts of this clonotype. V and J are TRBV12-3 or TRBV12-4 and TRBJ1-1; D perhaps matches TRBD1 (5 bases). The germline V and J ends were trimmed by 6 bases and 7 bases, with 18 bases remaining between them. The CDR3 consists of 14 residues. The CDR3 coding sequence is TGTGCCAGCAGCCCCCTGCGGGGCATTAATGAAGCTTTCTTT. Translating it yields CASSPLRGINEAFF.

There are a few counts of this clonotype. The chain is built from TRBV6-1 and TRBJ2-7; 9 bases are shared with TRBD2. The germline V gene encodes CDR1 MNHNS and CDR2 SASEGT. V was clipped by 2 bases and J by 0 bases; unmatched bases: 2. This CDR3 has 15 residues. CDR3 bases: TGTGCCAGCAGTGAATGGGGACTAGCCTCCTACGAGCAGTACTTC. Protein product: CASSEWGLASYEQYF.

In this sample, this clonotype turned up many times. This sequence joins TRBV20-1 and TRBJ1-3, with a possible D match to TRBD1 (5 bases). The CDR3 totals 15 residues. Per germline, CDR1 DFQATT and CDR2 SNEGSKA (reference sequence). V lost 6 bases, J lost 0 bases, and 15 bases lay in between. The CDR3 DNA follows: TGCAGTGCCAGGAGACAGCTGAGCTCTGGAAACACCATATATTTT. Protein: CSARRQLSSGNTIYF.

This clonotype was recorded a few times. The chain is built from TRBV5-1 and TRBJ2-1; D not certain. CDR3 length: 13 residues. CDR1 is SGHRS and CDR2 is YFSETQ in the germline V gene. V gave up 1 base and J gave up 7 bases, with 9 bases separating them. The chain's CDR3 is CASSLSSENEQFF. The CDR3 bases are TGCGCCAGCAGCTTGAGTTCGGAGAATGAGCAGTTCTTC.

The V call is TRBV5-1, the J call TRBJ1-2, with TRBD1 matching 8 bases. The CDR3 sequence is 14 residues long. J lost 6 bases, V lost 2 bases, and 6 bases had no gene match. Germline CDR1 SGHRS, CDR2 YFSETQ. CDR3: CASSFMTGDDGYTF. CDR3 in DNA: TGCGCCAGCAGCTTCATGACAGGGGACGATGGCTACACCTTC.

The chain uses TRBV18 and TRBJ2-7; 7 bases are shared with TRBD2. J was trimmed by 0 bases and V by 0 bases; bases with no gene match: 8. CDR3 size: 17 residues. Germline CDR1 is KGHSH and CDR2 is LQKENI. CDR3 sequence reads: CASSPPNSGSHSYEQYF. The CDR3 DNA sequence: TGTGCCAGCTCACCACCGAATAGCGGGTCCCACTCCTACGAGCAGTACTTC. The full variable domain, rest sourced from reference TRBV18 and TRBJ2-7, is NAGVMQNPRHLVRRRGQEARLRCSPMKGHSHVYWYRQLPEEGLKFMVYLQKENIIDESGMPKERFSAEFPKEGPSILRIQQVVRGDSAAYFCASSPPNSGSHSYEQYFGPGTRLTVT.

This clonotype was seen at least ten times. The chain combines TRBV12-3 or TRBV12-4 with TRBJ1-5; a possible D gene is TRBD1 (5 bases). This CDR3 contains 14 residues. V was trimmed by 2 bases and J by 12 bases, leaving 17 bases between them. The CDR3 is CASSLSTGARSQHF. The DNA for the CDR3 is TGTGCCAGCAGTTTATCAACTGGGGCCAGAAGCCAGCATTTT.

This clonotype was detected many times. This chain joins TRBV6-5 and TRBJ2-7; D remains ambiguous. Germline loops: CDR1 MNHEY, CDR2 SVGAGI. Deletions cut 4 bases from V and 4 bases from J, with 14 bases between. This CDR3 has 14 amino acids. The CDR3 loop is CASSFDGESYEQYF. The CDR3 DNA follows: TGTGCCAGCAGTTTCGACGGAGAGAGTTACGAGCAGTACTTC.

The chain has TRBV28 and TRBJ2-1, with 8 bases fitting TRBD2. This CDR3 has 15 residues. Germline V gives CDR1 MDHEN, CDR2 SYDVKM. Germline trimming cut 1 base from V and 9 bases from J; bases unmatched to any gene: 8. The CDR3 bases are TGTGCCAGCAGTTTATTCGCGGGAGGTATGGGTGAGCAGTTCTTC. Protein: CASSLFAGGMGEQFF.

This clonotype appeared a few times. The V call is TRBV12-5, the J call TRBJ2-7; no firm D call. The CDR3 loop spans 12 amino acids. V lost 10 bases to trimming and J lost 2 bases, with 12 bases between them. Germline CDR1 reads LGHNT; CDR2 reads FRNRAP. The CDR3 coding sequence is TGTGCTACCCAAGGAGCCGCCTACGAGCAGTACTTC. Amino acid sequence: CATQGAAYEQYF. The complete variable domain, with remaining parts taken from reference TRBV12-5 and TRBJ2-7, reads DARVTQTPRHKVTEMGQEVTMRCQPILGHNTVFWYRQTMMQGLELLAYFRNRAPLDDSGMPKDRFSAEMPDATLATLKIQPSEPRDSAVYFCATQGAAYEQYFGPGTRLTVT.

In the case of this clonotype: Sequence at one end of the junction differs from germline and may be a read error. V usage is TRBV10-2 and J usage is TRBJ2-1; 12 bases map to TRBD2. Germline V CDR1 and CDR2: WSHSY, SAAADI. CDR3 length: 14 residues. CDR3 DNA sequence: TGCGCCACAGCGACTAGCGGGAGCTACTATGAGCAGTTCTTC. Its protein is CATATSGSYYEQFF.

This clonotype was detected a few times. The chain is built from TRBV5-1 and TRBJ2-7; no definite D call. The V gene's germline CDR1 is SGHRS and CDR2 YFSETQ. Trimming took 4 bases from V and 0 from J, leaving 14 bases between them. The CDR3 covers 15 residues. CDR3 amino acids: CASSPRPGFSYEQYF. CDR3 nucleotides: TGCGCCAGCAGCCCCAGGCCGGGTTTCTCCTACGAGCAGTACTTC. Combining the CDR3 with reference TRBV5-1 and TRBJ2-7 gives the whole variable domain KAGVTQTPRYLIKTRGQQVTLSCSPISGHRSVSWYQQTPGQGLQFLFEYFSETQRNKGNFPGRFSGRQFSNSRSEMNVSTLELGDSALYLCASSPRPGFSYEQYFGPGTRLTVT.

The chain recombines TRBV5-1 with TRBJ1-2; the D is unclear. From germline, CDR1 is SGHRS and CDR2 YFSETQ. The germline V and J ends were trimmed by 2 bases and 6 bases, with 11 bases remaining between them. The CDR3 spans 13 residues. The chain's CDR3 is CASSFMAPDGYTF. The CDR3 DNA follows: TGCGCCAGCAGCTTTATGGCCCCGGATGGCTACACCTTC.

The CDR3 region has the DNA TGTGCCAGCAGCTTAGAGCGGGGGGTCCCGAGAGAGCAGTTCTTC. Residues: CASSLERGVPREQFF. V usage is TRBV11-2 and J usage is TRBJ2-1; TRBD2 matches at 8 bases. The CDR3 loop spans 15 amino acids. The junction had 8 bases not matched to a gene; V was cut back by 0 bases and J by 10 bases. Germline values: CDR1 SGHAT, CDR2 FQNNGV.